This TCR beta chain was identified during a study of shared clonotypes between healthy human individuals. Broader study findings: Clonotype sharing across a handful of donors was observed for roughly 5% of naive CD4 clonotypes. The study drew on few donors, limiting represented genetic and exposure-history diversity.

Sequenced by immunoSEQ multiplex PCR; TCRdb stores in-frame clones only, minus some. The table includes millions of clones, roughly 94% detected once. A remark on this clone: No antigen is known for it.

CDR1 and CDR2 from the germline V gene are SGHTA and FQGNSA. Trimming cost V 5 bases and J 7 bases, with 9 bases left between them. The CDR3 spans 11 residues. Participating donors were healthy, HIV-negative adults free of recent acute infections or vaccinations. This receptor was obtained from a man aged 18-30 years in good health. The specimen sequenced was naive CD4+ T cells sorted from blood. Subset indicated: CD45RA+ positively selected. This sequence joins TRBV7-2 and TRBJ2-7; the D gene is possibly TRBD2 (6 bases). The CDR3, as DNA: TGTGCCAGCAGCCAACGGGGGGAGCAGTACTTC. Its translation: CASSQRGEQYF. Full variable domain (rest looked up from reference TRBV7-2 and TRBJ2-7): GAGVSQSPSNKVTEKGKDVELRCDPISGHTALYWYRQSLGQGLEFLIYFQGNSAPDKSGLPSDRFSAERTGGSVSTLTIQRTQQEDSAVYLCASSQRGEQYFGPGTRLTVT.